Listed below are T cell receptor beta chains from one sample, sequenced in a study of regulatory T cells in long-lasting Graves disease. MiXCR, applied by TCRdb to the multiplex PCR reads, yields one record per CDR3 protein. This sample has 350,000 to 500,000 distinct CDR3 sequences, with around 13% found just once. The same sample was also studied in work on T cells in Graves' hyperthyroidism and ophthalmopathy.

The sample was peripheral blood mononuclear cells (PBMCs), taken at new diagnosis, from a patient treated with antithyroid drugs. The receptors come from a woman aged 45-65 years with Graves disease. Each CDR3 is given with its conserved first and last residue.

CDR3aa | j_gene | v_gene
CASSPFVGTSEYNEQFF | TRBJ2-1 | TRBV3-1
CASSFGQGMVEQYF | TRBJ2-7 | TRBV5-1
CASSLVAGTHYEQYF | TRBJ2-7 | TRBV28
CASSPQGLNTGELFF | TRBJ2-2 | TRBV12-3/TRBV12-4
CASSWGTGPYNEQFF | TRBJ2-1 | TRBV19
CSVYQGAYEQFF | TRBJ2-1 | TRBV29-1
CASSLGSGGGNEQFF | TRBJ2-1 | TRBV12-3/TRBV12-4
CASSFGREGGEQFF | TRBJ2-1 | TRBV5-1
CASTFGGGTYNEQFF | TRBJ2-1 | TRBV28
CASSVTGHEQFF | TRBJ2-1 | TRBV5-6
CASSLDLRYRDYEQYF | TRBJ2-7 | TRBV7-8
CASGEGVAGLTGELFF | TRBJ2-2 | TRBV5-6
CASSYSIDRGQPQHF | TRBJ1-5 | TRBV6-5
CASSSVKGEQGGSYNEQFF | TRBJ2-1 | TRBV4-1
CSVAGVQTYNEQFF | TRBJ2-1 | TRBV29-1
CASTANRQGTVSTNEKLFF | TRBJ1-4 | TRBV6-1
CAAQGALLDGYGYTF | TRBJ1-2 | TRBV25-1
CASSFFRESSGANVLTF | TRBJ2-6 | TRBV9
CASSWGQGVTDTQYF | TRBJ2-3 | TRBV12-3/TRBV12-4
CASSPEQGSGANVLTF | TRBJ2-6 | TRBV18
CAISRDRGPYNEQFF | TRBJ2-1 | TRBV10-3
CASSEGSGTEAFF | TRBJ1-1 | TRBV6-2/TRBV6-3
CSVMLRGRGANVLTF | TRBJ2-6 | TRBV29-1
CAWSLPYPGGGSNQPQHF | TRBJ1-5 | TRBV30
CSAGGSGRASSYNEQFF | TRBJ2-1 | TRBV20-1
CASHPIPTGGSQETQYF | TRBJ2-5 | TRBV28
CASGTSGRSEQFF | TRBJ2-1 | TRBV5-1
CSVAGETQYF | TRBJ2-5 | TRBV29-1
CASSYSKRETFHEQYF | TRBJ2-7 | TRBV6-2/TRBV6-3
CASSSRGGPDYEQYF | TRBJ2-7 | TRBV9
CASSQGLAGGPEIETQYF | TRBJ2-5 | TRBV3-1
CASSVVPGGNTGELFF | TRBJ2-2 | TRBV9
CASITNGRGLATYEQYF | TRBJ2-7 | TRBV28
CASSRLGGNTEAFF | TRBJ1-1 | TRBV5-1
CASSALADTQYF | TRBJ2-3 | TRBV2
CAWSRGTANQPQHF | TRBJ1-5 | TRBV30
CASSRTSGDTGELFF | TRBJ2-2 | TRBV28
CASSLGARRAFF | TRBJ1-1 | TRBV5-1
CASSLFGTQYF | NA | TRBV5-4
CASSLDQRENNEQFF | TRBJ2-1 | TRBV5-1
CASSPESGAFF | TRBJ1-1 | TRBV12-3/TRBV12-4
CASSLIQGADSSGANVLTF | TRBJ2-6 | TRBV28
CASTSSGSYEQYF | TRBJ2-7 | TRBV28
CSVEPQGGYGYTF | TRBJ1-2 | TRBV29-1
CASSLASGNANEQFF | TRBJ2-1 | TRBV27
CASSSPTSGRAGEQFF | TRBJ2-1 | TRBV7-3
CASRRTSGTYSYNEQFF | TRBJ2-1 | TRBV7-2